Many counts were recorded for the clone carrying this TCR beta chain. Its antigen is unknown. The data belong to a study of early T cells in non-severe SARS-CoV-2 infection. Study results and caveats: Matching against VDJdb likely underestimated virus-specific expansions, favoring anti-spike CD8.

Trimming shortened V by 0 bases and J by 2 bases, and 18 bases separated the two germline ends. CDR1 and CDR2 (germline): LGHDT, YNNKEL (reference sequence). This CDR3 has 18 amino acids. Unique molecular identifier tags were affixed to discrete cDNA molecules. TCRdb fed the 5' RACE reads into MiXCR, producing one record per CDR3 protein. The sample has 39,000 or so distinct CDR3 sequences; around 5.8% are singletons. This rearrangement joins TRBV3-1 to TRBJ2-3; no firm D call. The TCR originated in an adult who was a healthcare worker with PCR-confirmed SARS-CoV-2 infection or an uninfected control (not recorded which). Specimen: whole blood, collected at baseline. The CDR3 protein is CASSQDPRWPGDTDTQYF. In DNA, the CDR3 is TGTGCCAGCAGCCAAGATCCGAGATGGCCTGGCGACACAGATACGCAGTATTTT.